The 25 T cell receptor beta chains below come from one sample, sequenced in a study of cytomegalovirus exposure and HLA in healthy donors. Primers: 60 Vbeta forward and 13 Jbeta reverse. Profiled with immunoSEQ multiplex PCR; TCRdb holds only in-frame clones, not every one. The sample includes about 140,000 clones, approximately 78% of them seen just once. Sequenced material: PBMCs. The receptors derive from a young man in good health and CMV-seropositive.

CDR3 sequence: CASSQPQTGVSNYGYTF. Written as DNA, the CDR3 is TGCGCCAGCAGCCAACCTCAAACAGGGGTCTCTAACTATGGCTACACCTTC. The V gene is TRBV4-1, the J gene TRBJ1-2; 7 bases are a match to TRBD1. The CDR3 is 17 residues long. The ends lost 2 bases at V and 0 bases at J; junction bases unmatched: 9. The germline gives CDR1 MGHRA, CDR2 YSYEKL.

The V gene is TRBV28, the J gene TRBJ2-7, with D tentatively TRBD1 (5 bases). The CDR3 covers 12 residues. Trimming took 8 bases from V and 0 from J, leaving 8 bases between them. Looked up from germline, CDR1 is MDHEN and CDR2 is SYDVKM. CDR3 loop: CASQGSSYEQYF. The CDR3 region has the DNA TGTGCCAGCCAGGGCAGCTCCTACGAGCAGTACTTC.

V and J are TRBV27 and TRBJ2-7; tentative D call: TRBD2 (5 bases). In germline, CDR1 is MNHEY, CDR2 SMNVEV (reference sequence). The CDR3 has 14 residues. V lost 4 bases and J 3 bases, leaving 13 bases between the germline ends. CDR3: CASSYSGSSYEQYF. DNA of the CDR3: TGTGCCAGCAGTTACTCGGGGTCTAGCTACGAGCAGTACTTC.

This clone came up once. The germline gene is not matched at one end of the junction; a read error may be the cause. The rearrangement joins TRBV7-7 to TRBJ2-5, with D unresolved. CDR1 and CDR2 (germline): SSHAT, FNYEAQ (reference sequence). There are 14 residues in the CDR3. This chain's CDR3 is CASSFGGPQETQYF. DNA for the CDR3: TGTGCTAGCAGCTTTGGCGGTCCCCAAGAGACCCAGTACTTC.

CDR3 in DNA: TGTGCCAGCAGCCTTAATGAAAAACTGTTTTTT. Its protein is CASSLNEKLFF. The chain links TRBV28 to TRBJ1-4; D remains ambiguous. V dropped 6 bases and J dropped 4 bases, with 3 bases sitting between them. Germline CDR1 is MDHEN and CDR2 is SYDVKM. The CDR3 is made up of 11 amino acids.

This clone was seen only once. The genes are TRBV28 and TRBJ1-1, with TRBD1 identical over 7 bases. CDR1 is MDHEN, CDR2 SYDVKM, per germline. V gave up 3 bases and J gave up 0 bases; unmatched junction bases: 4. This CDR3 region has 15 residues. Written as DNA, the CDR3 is TGTGCCAGCAGTTTCGGGACAGAAATGAACACTGAAGCTTTCTTT. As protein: CASSFGTEMNTEAFF.

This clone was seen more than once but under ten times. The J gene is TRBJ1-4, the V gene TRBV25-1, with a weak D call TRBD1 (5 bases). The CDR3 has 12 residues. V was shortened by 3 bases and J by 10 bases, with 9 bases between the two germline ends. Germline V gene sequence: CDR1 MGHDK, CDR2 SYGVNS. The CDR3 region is CASSETDRKLFF. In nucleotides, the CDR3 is TGTGCCAGCAGTGAGACCGACAGAAAACTGTTTTTT. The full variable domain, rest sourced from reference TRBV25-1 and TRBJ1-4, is EADIYQTPRYLVIGTGKKITLECSQTMGHDKMYWYQQDPGMELHLIHYSYGVNSTEKGDLSSESTVSRIRTEHFPLTLESARPSHTSQYLCASSETDRKLFFGSGTQLSVL.

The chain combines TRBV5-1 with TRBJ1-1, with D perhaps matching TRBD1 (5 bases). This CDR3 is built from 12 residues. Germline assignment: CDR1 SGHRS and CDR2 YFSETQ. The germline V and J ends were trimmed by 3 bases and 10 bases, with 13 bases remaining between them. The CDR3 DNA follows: TGCGCCAGCAGCTGGGGGGGGGAGTCAGCTTTCTTT. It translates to CASSWGGESAFF.

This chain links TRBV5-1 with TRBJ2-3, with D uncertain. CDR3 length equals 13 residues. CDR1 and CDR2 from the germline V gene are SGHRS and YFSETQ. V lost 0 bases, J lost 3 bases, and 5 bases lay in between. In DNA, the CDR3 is TGCGCCAGCAGCTTGGCCGGGACAGATACGCAGTATTTT. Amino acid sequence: CASSLAGTDTQYF. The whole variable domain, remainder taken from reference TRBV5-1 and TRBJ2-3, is KAGVTQTPRYLIKTRGQQVTLSCSPISGHRSVSWYQQTPGQGLQFLFEYFSETQRNKGNFPGRFSGRQFSNSRSEMNVSTLELGDSALYLCASSLAGTDTQYFGPGTRLTVL.

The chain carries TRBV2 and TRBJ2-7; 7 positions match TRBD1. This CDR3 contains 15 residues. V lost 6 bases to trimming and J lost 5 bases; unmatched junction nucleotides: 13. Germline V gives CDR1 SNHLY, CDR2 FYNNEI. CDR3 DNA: TGTGCCAGCAGAGTTTCGACGACAGGGAGCCACGAGCAGTACTTC. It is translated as CASRVSTTGSHEQYF.

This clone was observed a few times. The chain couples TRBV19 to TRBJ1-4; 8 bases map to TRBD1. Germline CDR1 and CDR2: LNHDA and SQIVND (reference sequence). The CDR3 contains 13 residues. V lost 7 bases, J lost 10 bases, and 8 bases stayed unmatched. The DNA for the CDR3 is TGTGCCAGTACGTCGCAGGGGGCAGGAAAACTGTTTTTT. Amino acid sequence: CASTSQGAGKLFF.

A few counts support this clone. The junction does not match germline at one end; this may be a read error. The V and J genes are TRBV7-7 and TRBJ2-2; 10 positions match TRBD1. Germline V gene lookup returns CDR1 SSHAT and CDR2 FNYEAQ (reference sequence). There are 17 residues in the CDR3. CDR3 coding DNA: TGTGCTAGCAGCTCCTTGAGACAGGGGGCATACACCGGGGAGCTGTTTTTT. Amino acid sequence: CASSSLRQGAYTGELFF.

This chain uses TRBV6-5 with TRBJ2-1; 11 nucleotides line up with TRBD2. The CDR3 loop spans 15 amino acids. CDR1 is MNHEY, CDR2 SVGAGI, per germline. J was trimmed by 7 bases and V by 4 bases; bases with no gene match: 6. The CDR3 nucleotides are TGTGCCAGCAGTTTCGAGCTAGCGGGAGGTAATGAGCAGTTCTTC. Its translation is CASSFELAGGNEQFF.

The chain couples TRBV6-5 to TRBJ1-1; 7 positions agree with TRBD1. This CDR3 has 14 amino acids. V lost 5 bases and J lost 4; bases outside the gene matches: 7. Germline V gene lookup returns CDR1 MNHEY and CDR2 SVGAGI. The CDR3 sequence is CASSINRGLTEAFF. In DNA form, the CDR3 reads TGTGCCAGCAGTATCAACAGGGGACTCACTGAAGCTTTCTTT.

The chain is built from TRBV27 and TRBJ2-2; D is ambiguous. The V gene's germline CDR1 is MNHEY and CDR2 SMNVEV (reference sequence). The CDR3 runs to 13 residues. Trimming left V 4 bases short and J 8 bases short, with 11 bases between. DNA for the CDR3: TGTGCCAGCAGTTGGGTCGGGTCGGGGGAGCTGTTTTTT. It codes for CASSWVGSGELFF.

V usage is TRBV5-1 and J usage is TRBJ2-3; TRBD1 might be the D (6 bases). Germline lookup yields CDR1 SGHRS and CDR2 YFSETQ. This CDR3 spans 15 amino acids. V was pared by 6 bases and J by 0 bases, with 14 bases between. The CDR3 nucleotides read TGCGCCAGCAAGAAGCGACAGGCTAGCACAGATACGCAGTATTTT. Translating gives CASKKRQASTDTQYF.

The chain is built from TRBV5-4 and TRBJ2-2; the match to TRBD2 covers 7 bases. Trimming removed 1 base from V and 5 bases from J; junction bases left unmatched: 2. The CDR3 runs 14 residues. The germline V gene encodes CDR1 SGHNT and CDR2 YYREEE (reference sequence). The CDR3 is CASSLREETGELFF. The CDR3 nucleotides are TGTGCCAGCAGCTTGCGGGAGGAAACCGGGGAGCTGTTTTTT.

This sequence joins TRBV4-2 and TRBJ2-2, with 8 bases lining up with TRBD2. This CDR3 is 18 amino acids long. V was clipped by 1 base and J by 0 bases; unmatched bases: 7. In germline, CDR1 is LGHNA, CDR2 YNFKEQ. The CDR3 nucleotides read TGTGCCAGCAGCCAAGGGGAGGAGGGACTAGCGAACACCGGGGAGCTGTTTTTT. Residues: CASSQGEEGLANTGELFF.

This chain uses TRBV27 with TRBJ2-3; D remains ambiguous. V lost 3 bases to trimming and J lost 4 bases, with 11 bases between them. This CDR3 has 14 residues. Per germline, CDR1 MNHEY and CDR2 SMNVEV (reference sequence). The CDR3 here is CASSLSESADTQYF. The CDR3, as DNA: TGTGCCAGCAGTTTGTCCGAATCGGCAGATACGCAGTATTTT.

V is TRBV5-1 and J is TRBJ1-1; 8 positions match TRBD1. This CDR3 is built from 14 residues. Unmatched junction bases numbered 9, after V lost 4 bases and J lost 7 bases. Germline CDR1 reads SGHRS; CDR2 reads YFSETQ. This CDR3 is CASSHDRGYYEAFF. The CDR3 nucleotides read TGCGCCAGCAGCCACGACAGGGGATATTATGAAGCTTTCTTT.

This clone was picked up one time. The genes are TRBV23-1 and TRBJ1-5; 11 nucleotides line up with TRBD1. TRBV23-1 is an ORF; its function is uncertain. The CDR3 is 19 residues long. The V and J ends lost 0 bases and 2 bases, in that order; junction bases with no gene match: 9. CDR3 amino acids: CASSQSRGQGVRGNQPQHF. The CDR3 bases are TGCGCCAGCAGTCAATCGAGGGGACAGGGGGTACGGGGCAATCAGCCCCAGCATTTT.

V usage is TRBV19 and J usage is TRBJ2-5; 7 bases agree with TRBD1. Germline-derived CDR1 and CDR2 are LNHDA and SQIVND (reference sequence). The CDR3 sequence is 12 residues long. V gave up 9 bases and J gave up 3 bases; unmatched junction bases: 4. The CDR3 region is CASRDREETQYF. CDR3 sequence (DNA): TGTGCCAGCAGGGACAGAGAAGAGACCCAGTACTTC. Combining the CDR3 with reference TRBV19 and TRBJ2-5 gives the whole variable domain DGGITQSPKYLFRKEGQNVTLSCEQNLNHDAMYWYRQDPGQGLRLIYYSQIVNDFQKGDIAEGYSVSREKKESFPLTVTSAQKNPTAFYLCASRDREETQYFGPGTRLLVL.

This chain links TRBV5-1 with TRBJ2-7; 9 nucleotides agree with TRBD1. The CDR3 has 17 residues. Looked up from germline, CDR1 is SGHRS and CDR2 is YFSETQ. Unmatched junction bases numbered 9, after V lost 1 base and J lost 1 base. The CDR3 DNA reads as TGCGCCAGCAGCTTGCTGCCTCCGGGACAGGGTTCCTACGAGCAGTACTTC. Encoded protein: CASSLLPPGQGSYEQYF.

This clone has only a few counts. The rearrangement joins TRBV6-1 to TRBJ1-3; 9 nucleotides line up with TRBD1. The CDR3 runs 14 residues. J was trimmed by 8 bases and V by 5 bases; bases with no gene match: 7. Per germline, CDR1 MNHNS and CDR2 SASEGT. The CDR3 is CASSLQGAADTIYF. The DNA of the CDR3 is TGTGCCAGCAGTCTACAGGGGGCGGCGGACACCATATATTTT.

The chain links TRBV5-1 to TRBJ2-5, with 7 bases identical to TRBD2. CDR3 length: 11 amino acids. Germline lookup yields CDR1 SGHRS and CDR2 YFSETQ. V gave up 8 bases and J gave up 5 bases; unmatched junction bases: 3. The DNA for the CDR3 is TGCGCCAGTAGGGAGGGCGAGACCCAGTACTTC. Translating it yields CASREGETQYF.